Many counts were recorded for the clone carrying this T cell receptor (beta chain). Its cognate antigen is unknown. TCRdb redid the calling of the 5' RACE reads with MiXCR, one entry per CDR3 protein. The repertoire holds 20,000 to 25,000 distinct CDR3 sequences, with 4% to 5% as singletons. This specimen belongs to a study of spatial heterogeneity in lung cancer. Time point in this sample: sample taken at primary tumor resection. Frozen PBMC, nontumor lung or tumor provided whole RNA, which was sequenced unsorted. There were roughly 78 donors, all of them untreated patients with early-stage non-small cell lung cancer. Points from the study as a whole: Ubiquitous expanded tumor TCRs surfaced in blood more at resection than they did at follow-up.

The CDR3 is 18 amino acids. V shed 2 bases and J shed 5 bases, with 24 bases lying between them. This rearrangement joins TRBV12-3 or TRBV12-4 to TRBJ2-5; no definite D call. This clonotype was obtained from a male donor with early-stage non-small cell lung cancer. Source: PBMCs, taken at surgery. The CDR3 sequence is CASSLSRLSKGSKETQYF. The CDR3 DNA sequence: TGTGCCAGCAGTTTAAGTCGGCTAAGTAAGGGCTCCAAGGAGACCCAGTACTTC.